The 7 T cell receptor beta chains in this list originate from one sample, sequenced in a study of tumor-infiltrating lymphocytes in primary liver carcinoma. Constant-region priming of around 490 ng total RNA yielded TCR beta cDNA. Generation of the TCR beta libraries relied on three nested multiplex PCR rounds using slightly modified ARM-PCR. PCR rounds one and two used TRBV1-TRBV30 forward primers with a C-beta reverse primer for 10 cycles each. TCRdb recomputed calls from the multiplex PCR reads with MiXCR, one row per CDR3 protein. The sample has about 320,000 distinct CDR3 sequences, approximately 60% seen once. Germline DNA was also extracted, and blood RNA was taken from unsorted whole blood. Sequencing was performed on peripheral blood. These receptors were collected from a man in his forties with primary liver carcinoma and hepatitis B virus infection.

This clonotype occurred many times. The genes are TRBV6-6 and TRBJ1-6; D remains unclear. The CDR3 is 12 residues long. V gave up 5 bases and J gave up 14 bases, with 13 bases separating them. From germline, CDR1 is MNHNY and CDR2 SVGAGI (reference sequence). For the CDR3, the DNA is TGTGCCAGCAGTACCTCAAGCGGCACCCTCCACTTT. This sequence encodes CASSTSSGTLHF.

Regarding this clonotype: Relative to the germline gene, one junction end is altered; a read error may explain this. The chain recombines TRBV7-8 with TRBJ2-7, with 7 bases identical to TRBD2. Germline CDR1 and CDR2: SGHVS and FQNEAQ. The CDR3 has 13 residues. The CDR3 protein is CANSFTSACEQYF. The CDR3 DNA reads TGTGCCAACAGCTTTACTAGCGCCTGCGAGCAGTACTTC. The full variable domain, with the rest looked up from reference TRBV7-8 and TRBJ2-7, is GAGVSQSPRYKVAKRGQDVALRCDPISGHVSLFWYQQALGQGPEFLTYFQNEAQLDKSGLPSDRFFAERPEGSVSTLKIQRTQQEDSAVYLCANSFTSACEQYFGPGTRLTVT.

With regard to this clonotype: A much bigger clone sits one base away, suggesting this may be a read error. This chain links TRBV29-1 with TRBJ2-1; D is uncertain. CDR1 is SQVTM and CDR2 is ANQGSEA in the germline V gene. The V and J ends lost 2 bases and 0 bases respectively, with 8 bases between them. This CDR3 spans 14 amino acids. This CDR3 reads CSVERISSYNEQFF. The DNA of the CDR3 is TGCAGCGTTGAACGGATTAGCTCCTACAATGAGCAGTTCTTC.

This clonotype was found many times. CDR3: CASSLERALDTQYF. Written as DNA, the CDR3 is TGTGCCAGCAGTTTAGAGCGGGCCCTGGATACGCAGTATTTT. V is TRBV12-3 or TRBV12-4 and J is TRBJ2-3; D may be TRBD2 (6 bases). The CDR3 covers 14 residues. The V and J ends lost 1 base and 6 bases respectively, with 11 bases between them.

The table lists this clonotype with a few counts. This sequence joins TRBV6-2 or TRBV6-3 and TRBJ2-3; D possibly corresponds to TRBD2 (6 bases). CDR3 length: 14 residues. Germline CDR1 and CDR2: MNHEY and SVGEGT. Trimming removed 3 bases from V and 5 bases from J, with 12 bases in between. DNA of the CDR3: TGTGCCAGCAGTTATGCGGGGCGCGGAGATACGCAGTATTTT. This translates into CASSYAGRGDTQYF.

This clonotype showed up many times. The rearrangement uses TRBV4-2 and TRBJ2-2, with TRBD2 identical over 7 bases. Germline V gene lookup returns CDR1 LGHNA and CDR2 YNFKEQ. The CDR3 consists of 16 residues. J was trimmed by 2 bases and V by 0 bases; bases with no gene match: 3. The chain's CDR3 is CASSQEAGINTGELFF. CDR3 in DNA: TGTGCCAGCAGCCAAGAAGCGGGAATAAACACCGGGGAGCTGTTTTTT.

The J gene is TRBJ1-1, the V gene TRBV30; a weak D match, TRBD1 (5 bases). With 6 bases removed from V and 0 bases from J, the gap between germline ends came to 14 bases. Germline CDR1 GTSNPN, CDR2 SVGIG (reference sequence). The CDR3 is 14 amino acids. CDR3 coding DNA: TGTGCCTGCTCCGGACCGGGGCTGAACACTGAAGCTTTCTTT. Protein product: CACSGPGLNTEAFF.